These 31 T cell receptor beta chains were sequenced from one sample in a study of CD8 T cells in ankylosing spondylitis. Overall study results and limits: Blood of patients with ankylosing spondylitis appeared to be characterized by a TCR beta motif of eight or nine highly homologous variants.

One entry per CDR3 protein results from TCRdb running MiXCR on the 5' RACE reads. Here the sample spans 200,000 to 250,000 distinct CDR3 sequences, more than 5.5% being singletons. Antigens of these TCRs are unknown. Specimen: blood, either unsorted or a sorted T cell fraction (not recorded which). The receptor source for this set is a male donor with ankylosing spondylitis.

V is TRBV6-2 or TRBV6-3 and J is TRBJ2-7, with D possibly being TRBD2 (5 bases). The CDR3 is 15 amino acids. Trimming stripped 0 bases from V and 6 bases from J, with 15 bases between. Germline V CDR1 and CDR2: MNHEY, SVGEGT. CDR3 DNA sequence: TGTGCCAGCAGTTACTCGGAGGAGTCTGGTTTCGAGCAGTACTTC. Translating gives CASSYSEESGFEQYF.

In its sample, this clonotype was seen many times. V gene TRBV6-1 combines with J gene TRBJ2-1; 7 nucleotides agree with TRBD1. CDR1 and CDR2 (germline): MNHNS, SASEGT. The CDR3 contains 14 residues. The junction had 3 bases not matched to a gene; V was cut back by 7 bases and J by 0 bases. The CDR3 region is CASTAGGSYNEQFF. In DNA form, the CDR3 reads TGTGCCAGCACCGCAGGGGGCTCCTACAATGAGCAGTTCTTC.

The gene calls are TRBV7-2 and TRBJ1-2; 7 nucleotides align to TRBD1. The CDR3 runs 16 residues. V dropped 7 bases and J dropped 1; count of bases not matched to a gene: 12. Germline V CDR1 and CDR2: SGHTA, FQGNSA. This chain's CDR3 is CASIPIRGQVNYGYTF. The CDR3 DNA reads TGTGCCAGCATCCCTATTCGTGGACAGGTTAACTATGGCTACACCTTC.

V usage is TRBV2 and J usage is TRBJ2-7, with 10 bases lining up with TRBD2. J lost 2 bases, V lost 8 bases, and 6 bases had no gene match. Germline V gene lookup returns CDR1 SNHLY and CDR2 FYNNEI. The CDR3 runs to 14 residues. CDR3 sequence (DNA): TGTGCCAGCGAAGGACTAGCGGAGACCTACGAGCAGTACTTC. Amino acid sequence: CASEGLAETYEQYF. The full variable domain, with the rest looked up from reference TRBV2 and TRBJ2-7, is EPEVTQTPSHQVTQMGQEVILRCVPISNHLYFYWYRQILGQKVEFLVSFYNNEISEKSEIFDDQFSVERPDGSNFTLKIRSTKLEDSAMYFCASEGLAETYEQYFGPGTRLTVT.

This clonotype showed up many times. V is TRBV2 and J is TRBJ1-2, with D possibly being TRBD1 (6 bases). V shed 0 bases and J shed 2 bases, with 10 bases lying between them. The CDR3 runs to 15 residues. CDR1 and CDR2 from the germline V gene are SNHLY and FYNNEI. The CDR3 here is CASSEALTGNYGYTF. The CDR3 DNA reads TGTGCCAGCAGTGAAGCCCTTACAGGGAACTATGGCTACACCTTC.

This clonotype has at least ten counts. The rearrangement joins TRBV12-3 or TRBV12-4 to TRBJ1-2; D is unclear. The germline V and J ends were trimmed by 10 bases and 4 bases, with 10 bases remaining between them. There are 11 residues in the CDR3. CDR3 bases: TGTGCCATAAGGTACTCCTATGGCTACACCTTC. Its translation: CAIRYSYGYTF.

The chain couples TRBV28 to TRBJ2-1; 9 nucleotides align to TRBD2. The CDR3 totals 15 residues. V trimming: 6 bases; J trimming: 0 bases; junction bases outside the gene matches: 3. Germline CDR1 MDHEN, CDR2 SYDVKM. The CDR3 nucleotides are TGTGCCAGCAGATATAGCGGGAGCTCCTACAATGAGCAGTTCTTC. Translation: CASRYSGSSYNEQFF.

This clonotype was detected ten times or more. The V call is TRBV20-1, the J call TRBJ2-1; the D is unclear. Trimming removed 1 base from V and 3 bases from J, with 7 bases in between. This CDR3 has 13 residues. Looked up from germline, CDR1 is DFQATT and CDR2 is SNEGSKA (reference sequence). CDR3 in DNA: TGCAGTGCTAGAGTTATAGACTACAATGAGCAGTTCTTC. Amino acid sequence: CSARVIDYNEQFF.

This clonotype was seen at least ten times. This rearrangement joins TRBV10-3 to TRBJ2-3; 12 bases are shared with TRBD2. With V trimmed by 0 bases and J by 1 base, 11 bases remained unmatched. The germline CDR1 and CDR2 sequences are ENHRY and SYGVKD. The CDR3 length is 20 residues. CDR3 protein: CAISESIRLAGAFGTDTQYF. The CDR3 DNA sequence: TGTGCCATCAGTGAGTCGATTAGACTAGCGGGGGCATTCGGCACAGATACGCAGTATTTT.

This clonotype appeared many times. This sequence joins TRBV4-2 and TRBJ2-5; a weak D match, TRBD2 (5 bases). The V end lost 2 bases, the J end lost 5 bases, and 9 bases lay between the germline ends. CDR1 and CDR2 from the germline V gene are LGHNA and YNFKEQ. The CDR3 consists of 13 residues. The CDR3 region has the DNA TGTGCCAGCAGCCAAATCACGGGGGAGACCCAGTACTTC. It specifies CASSQITGETQYF.

This sequence joins TRBV7-6 and TRBJ2-3; 8 bases align to TRBD2. The trim removed 5 bases at V and 2 bases at J, leaving 15 bases unmatched. Germline loops: CDR1 SGHVS, CDR2 FNYEAQ. The CDR3 spans 18 residues. The CDR3 is CASSQFRPGRGFTDTQYF. CDR3 DNA: TGTGCCAGCAGCCAGTTTCGTCCCGGGAGGGGGTTCACAGATACGCAGTATTTT. The entire variable domain, with the rest obtained from reference TRBV7-6 and TRBJ2-3, is as follows: GAGVSQSPRYKVTKRGQDVALRCDPISGHVSLYWYRQALGQGPEFLTYFNYEAQQDKSGLPNDRFSAERPEGSISTLTIQRTEQRDSAMYRCASSQFRPGRGFTDTQYFGPGTRLTVL.

In this sample, this clonotype turned up a few times. The V and J genes are TRBV28 and TRBJ1-5; no clear D. Germline lookup yields CDR1 MDHEN and CDR2 SYDVKM. Trimming shortened V by 1 base and J by 7 bases, and 14 bases separated the two germline ends. The CDR3 length is 15 residues. The CDR3 region is CASSLSVGISQPQHF. The CDR3 region has the DNA TGTGCCAGCAGTTTATCGGTAGGGATCAGCCAGCCCCAGCATTTT.

This clonotype was counted many times. V is TRBV6-1 and J is TRBJ1-6; D unresolved. The CDR3 totals 15 residues. Germline assignment: CDR1 MNHNS and CDR2 SASEGT. Deletions cut 6 bases from V and 2 bases from J, with 11 bases between. CDR3 region: CASSTTLTYNSPLHF. CDR3 coding DNA: TGTGCCAGCAGCACGACACTTACCTATAATTCACCCCTCCACTTT.

A few counts support this clonotype. The chain uses TRBV7-2 and TRBJ2-1, with TRBD2 matching over 12 bases. Germline V gene sequence: CDR1 SGHTA, CDR2 FQGNSA. Trimming removed 4 bases from V and 3 bases from J; junction bases left unmatched: 4. The CDR3 is 16 amino acids. The CDR3 nucleotides are TGTGCCAGCAGCTCGGGGACTAGCGGGTTCTACAATGAGCAGTTCTTC. Encoded protein: CASSSGTSGFYNEQFF. Variable domain in full (rest from reference TRBV7-2 and TRBJ2-1): GAGVSQSPSNKVTEKGKDVELRCDPISGHTALYWYRQSLGQGLEFLIYFQGNSAPDKSGLPSDRFSAERTGGSVSTLTIQRTQQEDSAVYLCASSSGTSGFYNEQFFGPGTRLTVL.

The V and J genes are TRBV27 and TRBJ1-6, with a weak D call TRBD1 (6 bases). V lost 7 bases to trimming and J lost 7 bases, with 11 bases between them. The CDR3 consists of 13 residues. Germline V gives CDR1 MNHEY, CDR2 SMNVEV (reference sequence). CDR3 nucleotide sequence: TGTGCCAGCACCTCCGACAGGAATTCACCCCTCCACTTT. Encoded protein: CASTSDRNSPLHF.

Many counts were recorded for this clonotype. The rearrangement joins TRBV2 to TRBJ2-2; possibly TRBD2 for D (7 bases). The CDR3 contains 16 residues. Trimming cost V 4 bases and J 1 base, with 13 bases left between them. Germline CDR1 SNHLY, CDR2 FYNNEI. The CDR3: CASSGPGGLNTGELFF. The CDR3 nucleotides read TGTGCCAGCAGTGGTCCGGGGGGCCTGAACACCGGGGAGCTGTTTTTT.

In this sample, this clonotype turned up a few times. The J gene is TRBJ2-2, the V gene TRBV19; D is ambiguous. The CDR3 has 12 amino acids. Trimming took off 7 bases at V and 1 base at J, with 4 bases between the two ends. Germline V lookup: CDR1 LNHDA, CDR2 SQIVND (reference sequence). Here the CDR3 reads CASNQNTGELFF. CDR3 DNA: TGTGCCAGTAACCAGAACACCGGGGAGCTGTTTTTT.

This clonotype was detected only a few times. V and J are TRBV19 and TRBJ1-1; no reliable D call. The CDR3 runs to 13 residues. In germline, CDR1 is LNHDA, CDR2 SQIVND (reference sequence). Trimming shortened V by 7 bases and J by 2 bases, and 11 bases separated the two germline ends. CDR3 bases: TGTGCCAGTAAGGGCCGGATAAACACTGAAGCTTTCTTT. Translated, it gives CASKGRINTEAFF.

This clonotype was counted many times. J is TRBJ2-3 and V is TRBV5-1; 8 bases are a match to TRBD2. Losses at the gene ends were 3 bases for V and 4 bases for J; bases not matched to a gene: 4. CDR3 length equals 14 residues. Germline-derived CDR1 and CDR2 are SGHRS and YFSETQ. CDR3 amino acids: CASSWASGPDTQYF. CDR3 nucleotides: TGCGCCAGCAGCTGGGCTAGCGGGCCAGATACGCAGTATTTT.

This chain connects TRBV4-3 to TRBJ2-2; TRBD2 is a possible D gene (6 bases). CDR1 and CDR2 (germline): LGHNA, YSLEER. The CDR3 is 15 residues long. The germline V and J ends were trimmed by 1 base and 7 bases, with 13 bases remaining between them. CDR3 sequence reads: CASSQVWGVGGELFF. CDR3 in DNA: TGCGCCAGCAGCCAAGTCTGGGGGGTCGGCGGGGAGCTGTTTTTT.

The table lists this clonotype with many counts. V and J are TRBV3-1 and TRBJ2-7, with D possibly TRBD2 on 6 matching bases. This CDR3 contains 15 residues. Between the trimmed V and J ends, which lost 1 base and 3 bases, there was a span of 13 bases. Germline V lookup: CDR1 LGHDT, CDR2 YNNKEL (reference sequence). CDR3 region: CASSQVPGTFYEQYF. The CDR3 bases are TGTGCCAGCAGCCAAGTTCCAGGGACTTTCTACGAGCAGTACTTC.

This clonotype was recorded at least ten times. This rearrangement joins TRBV29-1 to TRBJ2-7; perhaps TRBD1 as D (5 bases). V lost 4 bases and J 0 bases, leaving 13 bases between the germline ends. The CDR3 is 14 residues long. CDR1 and CDR2 (germline): SQVTM, ANQGSEA. For the CDR3, the DNA is TGCAGCGTTGTGCGGCCGGACACCTCCTACGAGCAGTACTTC. The encoded protein is CSVVRPDTSYEQYF.

In this sample, this clonotype is medium-sized. This chain uses TRBV4-3 with TRBJ2-7; D is possibly TRBD1 (6 bases). The CDR3 length is 14 residues. Germline-derived CDR1 and CDR2 are LGHNA and YSLEER. The V end was cut by 1 base, the J end by 5 bases, with 12 bases between. This CDR3 is CASSQGGGSHEQYF. CDR3 in DNA: TGCGCCAGCAGCCAAGGAGGGGGTTCCCACGAGCAGTACTTC.

This clonotype was detected ten times or more. The chain links TRBV27 to TRBJ2-5; 10 bases are a match to TRBD2. The trim removed 6 bases at V and 2 bases at J, leaving 6 bases unmatched. The CDR3 has 15 amino acids. Looked up from germline, CDR1 is MNHEY and CDR2 is SMNVEV (reference sequence). CDR3 protein: CASRAGTSVQETQYF. CDR3 sequence (DNA): TGTGCCAGCAGGGCCGGGACTAGCGTACAAGAGACCCAGTACTTC.

This clonotype was detected many times. This chain joins TRBV6-5 and TRBJ2-7, with D possibly matching TRBD1 (5 bases). Trimming removed 2 bases at V and 3 bases at J, with 14 bases between. CDR3 length equals 15 residues. CDR1 is MNHEY, CDR2 SVGAGI, per germline. In nucleotides, the CDR3 is TGTGCCAGCAGTTACGTAGGGGCAGGTCACTACGAGCAGTACTTC. Encoded protein: CASSYVGAGHYEQYF.

This clonotype has a count of ten or more. This rearrangement joins TRBV4-2 to TRBJ2-1, with 7 nucleotides matching TRBD2. The CDR3 sequence is 16 residues long. V shed 3 bases, J shed 4 bases, and the junction held 9 bases outside the gene matches. CDR1 is LGHNA and CDR2 is YNFKEQ in the germline V gene. DNA of the CDR3: TGTGCCAGCAGCCAGTCCAGCGGGGTTGTTTACAATGAGCAGTTCTTC. Protein sequence: CASSQSSGVVYNEQFF.

This clonotype has ten or more counts. The CDR3 spells CASKGPGSYTF. As DNA, the CDR3 is TGTGCCAGCAAGGGCCCAGGTAGCTACACCTTC. The rearrangement joins TRBV9 to TRBJ1-2; D gene uncertain. Trimming left V 6 bases short and J 9 bases short, with 12 bases between. CDR3 size: 11 residues. Germline CDR1 is SGDLS and CDR2 is YYNGEE.

This clonotype was recorded a few times. The J gene is TRBJ2-7, the V gene TRBV4-1, with TRBD1 as a possible D gene (6 bases). With 0 bases removed from V and 2 bases from J, the gap between germline ends came to 8 bases. The CDR3 contains 14 residues. CDR1 MGHRA and CDR2 YSYEKL come from the germline V gene. CDR3 DNA sequence: TGCGCCAGCAGCCAAGAGGCAGGGGCCTACGAGCAGTACTTC. Translation: CASSQEAGAYEQYF.

This clonotype was observed at least ten times. The CDR3 sequence is CASSPGLGTYNEQFF. DNA of the CDR3: TGTGCCAGCAGCCCCGGACTAGGAACTTACAATGAGCAGTTCTTC. This chain uses TRBV3-1 with TRBJ2-1, with 7 positions matching TRBD2. The ends lost 4 bases at V and 4 bases at J; junction bases unmatched: 7. Germline loops: CDR1 LGHDT, CDR2 YNNKEL (reference sequence). The CDR3 runs 15 residues.

In this sample, this clonotype is large. The rearrangement uses TRBV11-2 and TRBJ1-2, with 8 bases lining up with TRBD1. The germline V gene encodes CDR1 SGHAT and CDR2 FQNNGV. The CDR3 has 15 residues. Germline trimming cut 0 bases from V and 6 bases from J; bases unmatched to any gene: 6. The CDR3 spells CASSLDRAGGHGYTF. DNA for the CDR3: TGTGCCAGCAGCTTAGATCGGGCAGGGGGCCATGGCTACACCTTC.

This clonotype was seen repeatedly, ten times or more. The CDR3 protein is CASSSSGTGALLYGYTF. The CDR3 nucleotides are TGTGCCAGCAGTTCTTCCGGGACAGGGGCGCTCCTCTATGGCTACACCTTC. The gene calls are TRBV27 and TRBJ1-2; 10 bases agree with TRBD1. The CDR3 contains 17 residues. V lost 4 bases, J lost 4 bases, and 12 bases stayed unmatched. Germline lookup yields CDR1 MNHEY and CDR2 SMNVEV (reference sequence).